Given below is one T cell receptor beta chain in context. This entry belongs to a study of control samples from healthy donors and cancer patients. V was clipped by 8 bases and J by 9 bases, with 14 bases between them. There are 12 residues in the CDR3. Germline assignment: CDR1 LNHDA and CDR2 SQIVND (reference sequence). The protocol was immunoSEQ multiplex PCR, while the TCRdb copy is restricted to in-frame clones and leaves out a portion. The top ten hold 11% to 15% of the sample, which has about 150,000 clones, 85% to 95% seen once. Sequenced input: PBMCs. The source is a man aged 55-75 years with colorectal cancer. This chain joins TRBV19 and TRBJ2-1; possible D gene TRBD2, 6 bases. For the CDR3, the DNA is TGTGCCAGTCGGCGGGGTCAGGGTGAGCAGTTCTTC. Encoded protein: CASRRGQGEQFF.